The clone carrying this T cell receptor beta chain has ten or more counts. The entry originates in a study of blood T cells in healthy people across ages. Per sample, no less than 5 micrograms of total RNA were extracted. Germline lookup yields CDR1 MNHEY and CDR2 SMNVEV (reference sequence). The trim removed 3 bases at V and 6 bases at J, leaving 4 bases unmatched. This CDR3 has 14 amino acids. Sample-barcoded 5' priming and a J-beta primer mix drove a second PCR of about 6 to 12 cycles. TCRdb processed the 5' RACE reads anew with MiXCR; each CDR3 protein has one entry. Here the sample spans approximately 700,000 distinct CDR3 sequences, approximately 30% being singletons.

Sequencing was performed on blood. The V gene is TRBV27, the J gene TRBJ2-1; 8 bases align to TRBD2. The receptor's source is a woman older than 75 in good health. CDR3 protein: CASSLSGGPNEQFF. DNA for the CDR3: TGTGCCAGCAGTTTGTCGGGGGGGCCCAATGAGCAGTTCTTC.